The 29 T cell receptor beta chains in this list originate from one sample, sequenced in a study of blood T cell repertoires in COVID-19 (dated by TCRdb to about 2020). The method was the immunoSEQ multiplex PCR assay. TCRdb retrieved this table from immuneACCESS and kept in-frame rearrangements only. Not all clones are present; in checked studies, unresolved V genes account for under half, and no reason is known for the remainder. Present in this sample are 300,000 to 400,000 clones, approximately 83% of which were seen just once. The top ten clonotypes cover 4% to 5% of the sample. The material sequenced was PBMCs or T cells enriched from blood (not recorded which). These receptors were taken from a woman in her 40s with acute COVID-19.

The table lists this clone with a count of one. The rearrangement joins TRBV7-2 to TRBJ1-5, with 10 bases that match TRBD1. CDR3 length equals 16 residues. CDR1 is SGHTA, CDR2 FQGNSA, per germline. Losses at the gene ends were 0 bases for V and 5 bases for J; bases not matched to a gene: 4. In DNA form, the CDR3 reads TGTGCCAGCAGCTTAGCGTGGGGGACAGGGGATCAGCCCCAGCATTTT. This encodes CASSLAWGTGDQPQHF.

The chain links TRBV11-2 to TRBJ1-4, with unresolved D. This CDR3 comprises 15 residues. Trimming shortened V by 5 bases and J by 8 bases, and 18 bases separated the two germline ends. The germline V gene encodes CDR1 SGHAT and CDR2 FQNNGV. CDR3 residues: CASSPTRRGREKLFF. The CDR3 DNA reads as TGTGCCAGCAGCCCAACTCGACGGGGTAGGGAAAAACTGTTTTTT.

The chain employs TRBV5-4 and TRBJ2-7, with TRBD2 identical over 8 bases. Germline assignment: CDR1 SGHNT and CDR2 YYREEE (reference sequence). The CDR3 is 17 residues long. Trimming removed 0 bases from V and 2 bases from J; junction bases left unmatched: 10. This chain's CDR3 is CASSLASGGATAYEQYF. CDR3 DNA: TGTGCCAGCAGCTTGGCCAGCGGGGGAGCCACCGCCTACGAGCAGTACTTC.

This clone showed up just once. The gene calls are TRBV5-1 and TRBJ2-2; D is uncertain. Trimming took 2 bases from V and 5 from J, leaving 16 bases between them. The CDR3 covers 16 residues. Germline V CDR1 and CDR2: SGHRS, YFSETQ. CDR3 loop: CASSFLPGVVTGELFF. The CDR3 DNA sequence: TGCGCCAGCAGCTTTCTACCCGGAGTAGTAACCGGGGAGCTGTTTTTT.

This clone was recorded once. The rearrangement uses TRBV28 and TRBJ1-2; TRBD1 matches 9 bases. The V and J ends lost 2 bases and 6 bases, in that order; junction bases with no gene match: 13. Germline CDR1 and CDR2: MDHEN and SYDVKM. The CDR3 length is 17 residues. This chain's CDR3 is CASSLSRTGTGNDGYTF. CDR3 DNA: TGTGCCAGCAGTTTAAGTCGAACCGGGACAGGGAATGATGGCTACACCTTC.

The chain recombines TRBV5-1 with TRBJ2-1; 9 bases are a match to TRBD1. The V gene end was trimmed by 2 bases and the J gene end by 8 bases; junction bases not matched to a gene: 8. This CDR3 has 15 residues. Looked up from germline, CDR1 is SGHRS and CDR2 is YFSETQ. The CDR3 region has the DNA TGCGCCAGCAGCTTCGGGGACAGGGACGGAGATGAGCAGTTCTTC. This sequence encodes CASSFGDRDGDEQFF.

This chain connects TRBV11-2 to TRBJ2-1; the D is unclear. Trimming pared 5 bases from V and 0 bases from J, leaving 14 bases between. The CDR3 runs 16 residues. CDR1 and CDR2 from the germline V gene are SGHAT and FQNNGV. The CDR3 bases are TGTGCCAGCAGCCCCATATTCTCCAGCTCCTACAATGAGCAGTTCTTC. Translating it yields CASSPIFSSSYNEQFF. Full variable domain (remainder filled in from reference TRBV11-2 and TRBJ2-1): EAGVAQSPRYKIIEKRQSVAFWCNPISGHATLYWYQQILGQGPKLLIQFQNNGVVDDSQLPKDRFSAERLKGVDSTLKIQPAKLEDSAVYLCASSPIFSSSYNEQFFGPGTRLTVL.

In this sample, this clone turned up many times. The CDR3 sequence: CASSFGLWQGDTEAFF. The CDR3 DNA sequence: TGTGCCAGCAGCTTCGGTTTGTGGCAGGGGGACACTGAAGCTTTCTTT. The chain recombines TRBV7-9 with TRBJ1-1, with 7 bases lining up with TRBD1. This CDR3 contains 16 residues. V gave up 3 bases and J gave up 3 bases; unmatched junction bases: 10. Germline CDR1 reads SEHNR; CDR2 reads FQNEAQ (reference sequence).

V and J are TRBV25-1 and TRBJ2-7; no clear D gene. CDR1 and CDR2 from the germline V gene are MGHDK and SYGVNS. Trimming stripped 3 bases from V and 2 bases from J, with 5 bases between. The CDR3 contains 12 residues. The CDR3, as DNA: TGTGCCAGCAGTGAGCAGACCTACGAGCAGTACTTC. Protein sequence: CASSEQTYEQYF.

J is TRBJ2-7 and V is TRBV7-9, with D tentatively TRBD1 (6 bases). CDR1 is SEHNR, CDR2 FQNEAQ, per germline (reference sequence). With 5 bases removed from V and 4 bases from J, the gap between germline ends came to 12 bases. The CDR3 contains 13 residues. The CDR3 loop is CASSHLQGYEQYF. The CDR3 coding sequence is TGTGCCAGCAGCCATTTACAGGGTTACGAGCAGTACTTC. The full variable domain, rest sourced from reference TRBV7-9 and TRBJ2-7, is DTGVSQNPRHKITKRGQNVTFRCDPISEHNRLYWYRQTLGQGPEFLTYFQNEAQLEKSRLLSDRFSAERPKGSFSTLEIQRTEQGDSAMYLCASSHLQGYEQYFGPGTRLTVT.

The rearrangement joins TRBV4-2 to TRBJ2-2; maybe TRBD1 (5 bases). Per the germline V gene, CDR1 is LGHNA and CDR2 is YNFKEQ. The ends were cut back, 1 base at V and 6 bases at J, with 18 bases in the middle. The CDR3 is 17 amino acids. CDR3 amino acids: CASSQVQGKASAGELFF. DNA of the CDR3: TGTGCCAGCAGCCAAGTCCAGGGAAAGGCGTCGGCCGGGGAGCTGTTTTTT.

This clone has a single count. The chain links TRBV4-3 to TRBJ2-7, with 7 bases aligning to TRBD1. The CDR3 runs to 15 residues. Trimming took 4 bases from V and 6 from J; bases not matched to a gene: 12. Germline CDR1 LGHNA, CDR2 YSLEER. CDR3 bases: TGCGCCAGCAGCCCTGCCCGGGACAGTTCTCGCGAGCAGTACTTC. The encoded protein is CASSPARDSSREQYF.

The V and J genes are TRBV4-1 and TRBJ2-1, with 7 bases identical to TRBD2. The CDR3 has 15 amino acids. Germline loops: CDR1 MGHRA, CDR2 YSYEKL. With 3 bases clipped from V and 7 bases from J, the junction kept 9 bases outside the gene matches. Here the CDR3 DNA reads TGCGCCAGCAGCCAGGGGGGGACTACTCGGAATGAGCAGTTCTTC. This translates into CASSQGGTTRNEQFF.

The CDR3 sequence: CSVSSGQGISEKLFF. Here the CDR3 DNA reads TGCAGCGTTTCCTCGGGCCAGGGTATATCTGAAAAACTGTTTTTT. The J gene is TRBJ1-4, the V gene TRBV29-1; the D gene is possibly TRBD1 (5 bases). Deletions cut 5 bases from V and 7 bases from J, with 20 bases between. Germline CDR1 SQVTM, CDR2 ANQGSEA. The CDR3 contains 15 residues.

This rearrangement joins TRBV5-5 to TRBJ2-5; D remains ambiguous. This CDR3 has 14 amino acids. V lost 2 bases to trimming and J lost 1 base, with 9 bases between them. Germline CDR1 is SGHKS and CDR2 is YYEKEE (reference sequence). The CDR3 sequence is CASSFSQIQETQYF. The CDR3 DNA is TGTGCCAGCAGCTTCTCACAGATCCAAGAGACCCAGTACTTC.

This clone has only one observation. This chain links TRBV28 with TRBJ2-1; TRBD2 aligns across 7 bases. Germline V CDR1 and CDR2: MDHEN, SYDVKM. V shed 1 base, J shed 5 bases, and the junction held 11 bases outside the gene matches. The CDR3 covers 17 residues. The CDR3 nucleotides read TGTGCCAGCAGTTTATTCCTCGGACGGGGGGAAAACAATGAGCAGTTCTTC. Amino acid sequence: CASSLFLGRGENNEQFF.

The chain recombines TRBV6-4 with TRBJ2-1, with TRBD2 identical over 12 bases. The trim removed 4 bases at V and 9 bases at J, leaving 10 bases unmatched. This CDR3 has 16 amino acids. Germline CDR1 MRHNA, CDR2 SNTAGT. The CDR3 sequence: CASSVVLAGGPGEQFF. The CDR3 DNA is TGTGCCAGCAGTGTGGTCCTAGCGGGGGGGCCCGGTGAGCAGTTCTTC.

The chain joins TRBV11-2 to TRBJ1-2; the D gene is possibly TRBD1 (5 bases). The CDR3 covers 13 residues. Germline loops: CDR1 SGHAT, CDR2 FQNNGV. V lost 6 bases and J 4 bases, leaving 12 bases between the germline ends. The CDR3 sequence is CASSRDSLYGYTF. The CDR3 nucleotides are TGTGCCAGCAGTCGGGACTCCCTCTATGGCTACACCTTC.

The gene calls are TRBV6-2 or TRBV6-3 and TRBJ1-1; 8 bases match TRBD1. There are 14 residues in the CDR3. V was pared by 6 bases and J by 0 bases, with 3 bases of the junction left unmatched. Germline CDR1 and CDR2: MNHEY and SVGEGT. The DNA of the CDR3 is TGTGCCAGCAGCGAGGACAGGGTGAACACTGAAGCTTTCTTT. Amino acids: CASSEDRVNTEAFF.

The CDR3 region has the DNA TGTGCCAGCAGTTTGGGACAGGGGCCCTCCGAGCAGTACTTC. Its translation is CASSLGQGPSEQYF. V and J are TRBV28 and TRBJ2-7; 10 positions agree with TRBD1. CDR1 MDHEN and CDR2 SYDVKM come from the germline V gene. V lost 3 bases to trimming and J lost 6 bases; unmatched junction nucleotides: 5. This CDR3 is built from 14 residues. The whole variable domain, filled in from reference TRBV28 and TRBJ2-7, reads DVKVTQSSRYLVKRTGEKVFLECVQDMDHENMFWYRQDPGLGLRLIYFSYDVKMKEKGDIPEGYSVSREKKERFSLILESASTNQTSMYLCASSLGQGPSEQYFGPGTRLTVT.

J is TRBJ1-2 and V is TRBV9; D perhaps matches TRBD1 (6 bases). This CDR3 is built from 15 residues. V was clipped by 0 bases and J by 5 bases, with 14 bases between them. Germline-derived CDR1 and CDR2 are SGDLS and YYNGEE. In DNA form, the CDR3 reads TGTGCCAGCAGCGTAGCTGCGGGGGCAGGGTATGGCTACACCTTC. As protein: CASSVAAGAGYGYTF. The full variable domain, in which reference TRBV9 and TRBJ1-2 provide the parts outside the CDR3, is DSGVTQTPKHLITATGQRVTLRCSPRSGDLSVYWYQQSLDQGLQFLIQYYNGEERAKGNILERFSAQQFPDLHSELNLSSLELGDSALYFCASSVAAGAGYGYTFGSGTRLTVV.

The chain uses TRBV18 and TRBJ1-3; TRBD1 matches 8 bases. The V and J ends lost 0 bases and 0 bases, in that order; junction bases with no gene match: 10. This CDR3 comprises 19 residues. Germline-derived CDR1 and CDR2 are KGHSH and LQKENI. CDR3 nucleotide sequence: TGTGCCAGCTCACCACCTAACAGGGGGTCACGATACTCTGGAAACACCATATATTTT. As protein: CASSPPNRGSRYSGNTIYF.

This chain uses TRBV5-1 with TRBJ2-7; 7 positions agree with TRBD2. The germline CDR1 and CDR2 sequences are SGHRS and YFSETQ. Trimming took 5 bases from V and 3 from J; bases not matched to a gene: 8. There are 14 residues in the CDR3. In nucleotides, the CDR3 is TGCGCCAGCAGACCAAGCGGGACCCTCTACGAGCAGTACTTC. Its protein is CASRPSGTLYEQYF.

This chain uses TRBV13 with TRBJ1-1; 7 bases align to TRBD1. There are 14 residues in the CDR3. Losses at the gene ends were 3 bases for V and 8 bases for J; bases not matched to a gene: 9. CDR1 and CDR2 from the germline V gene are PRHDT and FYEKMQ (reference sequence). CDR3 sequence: CASSFRDSSPEAFF. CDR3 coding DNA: TGTGCCAGCAGCTTTCGGGACAGCTCCCCCGAAGCTTTCTTT.

As DNA, the CDR3 is TGTGCCAGCAGCCCTCTTGAGGGACAGGGGGCTGGAAACACCATATATTTT. Amino acids: CASSPLEGQGAGNTIYF. The gene calls are TRBV9 and TRBJ1-3; 11 bases agree with TRBD1. V trimming: 4 bases; J trimming: 2 bases; junction bases outside the gene matches: 8. Germline CDR1 SGDLS, CDR2 YYNGEE. The CDR3 covers 17 residues.

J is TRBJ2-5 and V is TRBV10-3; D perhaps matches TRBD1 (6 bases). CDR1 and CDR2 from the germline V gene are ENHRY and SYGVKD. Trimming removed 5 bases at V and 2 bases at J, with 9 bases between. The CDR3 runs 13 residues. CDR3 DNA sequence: TGTGCCATCAGTACAGGGTGGCAAGAGACCCAGTACTTC. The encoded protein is CAISTGWQETQYF.

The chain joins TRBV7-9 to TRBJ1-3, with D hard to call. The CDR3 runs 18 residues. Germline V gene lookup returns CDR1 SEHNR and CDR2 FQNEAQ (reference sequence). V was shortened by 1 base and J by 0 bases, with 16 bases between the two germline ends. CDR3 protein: CASSLGLWAALSGNTIYF. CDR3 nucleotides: TGTGCCAGCAGCTTAGGGCTCTGGGCTGCGCTCTCTGGAAACACCATATATTTT. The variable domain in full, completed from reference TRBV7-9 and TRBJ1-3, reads DTGVSQNPRHKITKRGQNVTFRCDPISEHNRLYWYRQTLGQGPEFLTYFQNEAQLEKSRLLSDRFSAERPKGSFSTLEIQRTEQGDSAMYLCASSLGLWAALSGNTIYFGEGSWLTVV.

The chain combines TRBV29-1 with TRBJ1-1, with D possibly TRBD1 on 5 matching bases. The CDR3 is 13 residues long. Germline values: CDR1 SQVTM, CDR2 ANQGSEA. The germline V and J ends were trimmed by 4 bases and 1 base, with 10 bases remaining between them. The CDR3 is CSVARGTNTEAFF. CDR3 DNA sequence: TGCAGCGTTGCTAGGGGTACGAACACTGAAGCTTTCTTT.

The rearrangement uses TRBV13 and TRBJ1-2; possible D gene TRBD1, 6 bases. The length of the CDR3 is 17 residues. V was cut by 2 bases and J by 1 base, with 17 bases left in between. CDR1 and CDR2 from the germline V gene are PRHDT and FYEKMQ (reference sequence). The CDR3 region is CASSLTLGTRINYGYTF. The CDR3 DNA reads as TGTGCCAGCAGCTTAACCCTCGGGACACGAATTAACTATGGCTACACCTTC.